This TCR beta chain stems from a study of T cells after yellow fever vaccination. J was trimmed by 8 bases and V by 5 bases; bases with no gene match: 15. The CDR3 sequence is 16 residues long. From germline, CDR1 is MNHEY and CDR2 SMNVEV (reference sequence). To note about this clonotype: Its cognate antigen is unknown.

TCRdb re-derived calls from the 5' RACE reads in MiXCR, one entry per CDR3 protein. The data show about 73,000 distinct CDR3 sequences, with 7.5% to 8% seen just once and about two fifths held by the top ten. Study-wide results and caveats: Booster samples showed a return of most primary-vaccination clones (about 97% CD4, 80% to 90% CD8).

The TCR was taken from a young man who received the YFV17D yellow fever vaccine. This chain links TRBV27 with TRBJ2-1; 7 nucleotides align to TRBD2. The sample here was CD8+ T cells sorted from PBMCs, taken on the day of the yellow fever booster vaccination. CDR3 sequence (DNA): TGTGCCAGCAGTGCAAGGGTCAGCGGGATAGTCTATGAGCAGTTCTTC. This gives the protein CASSARVSGIVYEQFF.